This entry lists 29 T cell receptor beta chains sequenced from one sample in a study of blood T cell repertoires in COVID-19 (dated by TCRdb to about 2020). To prepare the library, the immunoSEQ multiplex PCR assay was applied. Entries here come from immuneACCESS through TCRdb and include only in-frame sequences with V and J called. Some clones fail to appear in such tables; in the studies checked, an unresolved V gene covers under half of the shortfall, and the cause of the remainder is unknown. Within this sample are over 50,000 clones, with 80% to 90% of them counted one time only. In total, the top ten clones hold 6.6% of the sample. Specimen: peripheral blood. The source is a man aged 55 to 70 with acute or convalescent COVID-19.

The chain carries TRBV7-2 and TRBJ1-3; D is ambiguous. V lost 5 bases, J lost 6 bases, and 8 bases lay in between. Germline CDR1 reads SGHTA; CDR2 reads FQGNSA. The CDR3 has 12 amino acids. The CDR3 region has the DNA TGTGCCAGCAGCCCGTTTAAAAACACCATATATTTT. Amino acids: CASSPFKNTIYF.

The chain links TRBV9 to TRBJ1-4; D unresolved. Looked up from germline, CDR1 is SGDLS and CDR2 is YYNGEE. The V end lost 3 bases, the J end lost 10 bases, and 16 bases lay between the germline ends. The CDR3 contains 14 residues. The CDR3 nucleotides read TGTGCCAGCAGCGGCCAAGTGGGCTTGGGAAAACTGTTTTTT. It codes for CASSGQVGLGKLFF.

The genes are TRBV2 and TRBJ2-1; TRBD2 matches at 9 bases. This CDR3 is 15 amino acids long. With V trimmed by 8 bases and J by 9 bases, 14 bases remained unmatched. Germline CDR1 and CDR2: SNHLY and FYNNEI. This CDR3 reads CASDARGGLGGEQFF. In DNA, the CDR3 is TGTGCCAGCGACGCGCGGGGGGGCCTAGGGGGTGAGCAGTTCTTC. Full variable domain (rest looked up from reference TRBV2 and TRBJ2-1): EPEVTQTPSHQVTQMGQEVILRCVPISNHLYFYWYRQILGQKVEFLVSFYNNEISEKSEIFDDQFSVERPDGSNFTLKIRSTKLEDSAMYFCASDARGGLGGEQFFGPGTRLTVL.

This clone has more than one count but fewer than ten. This rearrangement joins TRBV4-3 to TRBJ2-1, with 7 bases identical to TRBD2. CDR1 and CDR2 from the germline V gene are LGHNA and YSLEER. Losses at the gene ends were 0 bases for V and 9 bases for J; bases not matched to a gene: 11. This CDR3 region has 16 residues. CDR3 protein: CASSQEGVVGGSEQFF. Here the CDR3 DNA reads TGCGCCAGCAGCCAAGAGGGGGTCGTCGGGGGGAGTGAGCAGTTCTTC.

The chain couples TRBV9 to TRBJ1-1; D not resolved. The germline V gene encodes CDR1 SGDLS and CDR2 YYNGEE. V shed 0 bases and J shed 2 bases, with 11 bases lying between them. The CDR3 covers 15 residues. The CDR3 bases are TGTGCCAGCAGCGTAGATGGTGGCCGAAACACTGAAGCTTTCTTT. It translates to CASSVDGGRNTEAFF.

The rearrangement uses TRBV15 and TRBJ2-3, with unresolved D. V lost 0 bases to trimming and J lost 6 bases, with 13 bases between them. CDR3 length: 15 residues. The germline CDR1 and CDR2 sequences are LNHNV and YYDKDF (reference sequence). The CDR3 DNA reads TGTGCCACCAGCAGAGATTCAACTGATTGGGATACGCAGTATTTT. Protein: CATSRDSTDWDTQYF.

The chain carries TRBV15 and TRBJ2-3; 16 nucleotides line up with TRBD2. V trimming: 5 bases; J trimming: 4 bases; junction bases outside the gene matches: 9. The CDR3 extends over 18 amino acids. Germline CDR1 LNHNV, CDR2 YYDKDF (reference sequence). CDR3 sequence (DNA): TGTGCCACCAGCCGAGGGACTAGCGGGGGGGCTATAGCAGATACGCAGTATTTT. It is translated as CATSRGTSGGAIADTQYF.

This clone was seen only once. The chain joins TRBV10-2 to TRBJ2-7, with 10 bases that match TRBD1. Trimming removed 10 bases from V and 3 bases from J; junction bases left unmatched: 6. The CDR3 sequence is 13 residues long. Germline assignment: CDR1 WSHSY and CDR2 SAAADI. CDR3 in amino acids: CAIQDRGIYEQYF. In DNA, the CDR3 is TGCGCCATCCAGGACAGGGGGATCTACGAGCAGTACTTC.

The rearrangement uses TRBV19 and TRBJ1-6; D not certain. Between the trimmed V and J ends, which lost 7 bases and 7 bases, there was a span of 8 bases. CDR3 length: 12 residues. Germline V lookup: CDR1 LNHDA, CDR2 SQIVND (reference sequence). Here the CDR3 DNA reads TGTGCCAGTACCCAGAAGAATTCACCCCTCCACTTT. This gives the protein CASTQKNSPLHF.

This clone was counted between two and nine times. The chain carries TRBV2 and TRBJ1-4; D perhaps matches TRBD1 (5 bases). Germline V gives CDR1 SNHLY, CDR2 FYNNEI. Trimming left V 8 bases short and J 8 bases short, with 15 bases between. This CDR3 contains 13 residues. The CDR3 nucleotides read TGTGCCAGCCTCGCGGGGCAGGGCGAAAAACTGTTTTTT. Translation gives CASLAGQGEKLFF.

The V and J genes are TRBV19 and TRBJ1-4; the match to TRBD1 covers 7 bases. CDR1 is LNHDA, CDR2 SQIVND, per germline (reference sequence). The CDR3 has 15 amino acids. Unmatched junction bases numbered 6, after V lost 2 bases and J lost 6 bases. CDR3 coding DNA: TGTGCCAGTAGTATATTTAGGCAGGGGGATGAAAAACTGTTTTTT. It translates to CASSIFRQGDEKLFF.

This clone appeared once. The J gene is TRBJ1-4, the V gene TRBV5-5; tentatively, D is TRBD1 (6 bases). V was shortened by 4 bases and J by 7 bases, with 14 bases between the two germline ends. CDR3 length: 14 residues. Germline-derived CDR1 and CDR2 are SGHKS and YYEKEE (reference sequence). CDR3 DNA sequence: TGTGCCAGCAGCCAAGAGGGACACTTTGAAAAACTGTTTTTT. Translated: CASSQEGHFEKLFF.

This chain joins TRBV12-3 or TRBV12-4 and TRBJ2-7, with 9 nucleotides matching TRBD2. Losses at the gene ends were 6 bases for V and 3 bases for J; bases not matched to a gene: 3. The CDR3 consists of 13 residues. The DNA of the CDR3 is TGTGCCAGCAGGCCGACTAGCGGCTACGAGCAGTACTTC. This codes for CASRPTSGYEQYF.

This clone came up a few times. The chain joins TRBV7-6 to TRBJ2-7, with 10 bases identical to TRBD2. CDR1 is SGHVS, CDR2 FNYEAQ, per germline. J was trimmed by 3 bases and V by 1 base; bases with no gene match: 6. The CDR3 totals 16 residues. CDR3 protein: CASSLGGPSGGYEQYF. The DNA of the CDR3 is TGTGCCAGCAGCTTAGGTGGGCCTAGCGGGGGCTACGAGCAGTACTTC. Full variable domain (rest looked up from reference TRBV7-6 and TRBJ2-7): GAGVSQSPRYKVTKRGQDVALRCDPISGHVSLYWYRQALGQGPEFLTYFNYEAQQDKSGLPNDRFSAERPEGSISTLTIQRTEQRDSAMYRCASSLGGPSGGYEQYFGPGTRLTVT.

The V gene is TRBV10-3, the J gene TRBJ1-3; possible D gene TRBD1, 5 bases. This CDR3 is 16 amino acids long. With 8 bases removed from V and 1 base from J, the gap between germline ends came to 18 bases. Per germline, CDR1 ENHRY and CDR2 SYGVKD. CDR3 DNA sequence: TGTGCCATCGCAGGCTCCGGGGGTATTTCTGGAAACACCATATATTTT. Its protein product is CAIAGSGGISGNTIYF.

This clone was observed a few times. V gene TRBV9 combines with J gene TRBJ1-3; weak D call: TRBD1 (6 bases). Germline V gene lookup returns CDR1 SGDLS and CDR2 YYNGEE. Trimming cost V 0 bases and J 0 bases, with 13 bases left between them. This CDR3 has 17 amino acids. The CDR3: CASSVGSGQNSGNTIYF. As DNA, the CDR3 is TGTGCCAGCAGCGTAGGATCCGGACAGAACTCTGGAAACACCATATATTTT.

The rearrangement links TRBV9 to TRBJ2-5, with 8 nucleotides matching TRBD2. CDR1 SGDLS and CDR2 YYNGEE come from the germline V gene. After removal of 0 bases from V and 4 bases from J, the junction contained 11 bases not matched to a gene. The CDR3 contains 17 residues. The DNA of the CDR3 is TGTGCCAGCAGCGTAGAAGTAAGGGCGGGGGGAGGAGAGACCCAGTACTTC. As protein: CASSVEVRAGGGETQYF.

This clone was observed once. This sequence joins TRBV2 and TRBJ2-1; TRBD1 might be the D (6 bases). The CDR3 loop spans 13 amino acids. Trimming removed 6 bases at V and 9 bases at J, with 15 bases between. Germline CDR1 and CDR2: SNHLY and FYNNEI. CDR3 coding DNA: TGTGCCAGCAGAAGGATGGGGGCCTTTGAGCAGTTCTTC. Its translation is CASRRMGAFEQFF.

This clone was counted a single time. The V gene is TRBV25-1, the J gene TRBJ2-5; 10 bases are a match to TRBD2. V gave up 3 bases and J gave up 1 base; unmatched junction bases: 5. This CDR3 contains 16 residues. Germline V lookup: CDR1 MGHDK, CDR2 SYGVNS. The CDR3 spells CASSDPGTSVQETQYF. The CDR3 region has the DNA TGTGCCAGCAGTGACCCCGGGACTAGCGTCCAAGAGACCCAGTACTTC.

The chain employs TRBV5-6 and TRBJ2-1, with TRBD2 matching 9 bases. The CDR3 runs 15 residues. J lost 4 bases, V lost 5 bases, and 7 bases had no gene match. CDR1 is SGHDT and CDR2 is YYEEEE in the germline V gene. Here the CDR3 DNA reads TGTGCCAGCAGGTCCGGGACTAGCATTTACAATGAGCAGTTCTTC. Protein product: CASRSGTSIYNEQFF.

This clone has only a few counts. The chain has TRBV14 and TRBJ1-3; the match to TRBD1 covers 7 bases. The germline gives CDR1 SGHDN, CDR2 FVKESK. The CDR3 extends over 15 amino acids. J gave up 0 bases and V 4 bases, and 3 bases lay outside the gene matches. Here the CDR3 reads CASSRQGSSGNTIYF. The CDR3 nucleotides read TGTGCCAGCAGCCGACAGGGCTCCTCTGGAAACACCATATATTTT.

This clone was picked up a small number of times. The gene calls are TRBV9 and TRBJ1-1; a possible D gene is TRBD1 (6 bases). Trimming stripped 3 bases from V and 2 bases from J, with 14 bases between. This CDR3 region has 15 residues. Looked up from germline, CDR1 is SGDLS and CDR2 is YYNGEE. CDR3: CASSAAGTTNTEAFF. CDR3 sequence (DNA): TGTGCCAGCAGCGCGGCCGGGACAACCAACACTGAAGCTTTCTTT.

The chain links TRBV3-1 (or the pseudogene TRBV3-2) to TRBJ1-5; a possible D gene is TRBD1 (5 bases). Germline CDR1 is LGHDT and CDR2 is YNNKEL (reference sequence). The V end lost 0 bases, the J end lost 3 bases, and 9 bases lay between the germline ends. This CDR3 comprises 15 residues. This CDR3 reads CASSQDGQANQPQHF. In nucleotides, the CDR3 is TGTGCCAGCAGCCAAGATGGACAAGCCAATCAGCCCCAGCATTTT.

This chain links TRBV29-1 with TRBJ1-1; D call uncertain. The CDR3 length is 15 residues. With 6 bases removed from V and 2 bases from J, the gap between germline ends came to 19 bases. The germline V gene encodes CDR1 SQVTM and CDR2 ANQGSEA. CDR3 sequence: CSVKRAGNQNTEAFF. CDR3 in DNA: TGCAGCGTGAAACGTGCCGGGAATCAAAACACTGAAGCTTTCTTT.

The genes are TRBV28 and TRBJ1-4, with TRBD1 as a possible D gene (5 bases). This CDR3 is built from 17 residues. Germline CDR1 and CDR2: MDHEN and SYDVKM. The V end was cut by 6 bases, the J end by 8 bases, with 25 bases between. DNA of the CDR3: TGTGCCAGCAGCCCCTCCGGGGGGTTGGGTAGTACGGAAAAACTGTTTTTT. It translates to CASSPSGGLGSTEKLFF.

The table lists this clone with a count of one. J is TRBJ1-1 and V is TRBV6-5; 7 bases line up with TRBD1. The ends lost 6 bases at V and 0 bases at J; junction bases unmatched: 1. Germline V gives CDR1 MNHEY, CDR2 SVGAGI. The CDR3 has 13 residues. CDR3 amino acids: CASSTGVNTEAFF. The CDR3 bases are TGTGCCAGCAGCACAGGGGTGAACACTGAAGCTTTCTTT.

The chain uses TRBV18 and TRBJ2-1, with 11 bases identical to TRBD2. The trim removed 6 bases at V and 5 bases at J, leaving 6 bases unmatched. The CDR3 consists of 15 residues. CDR1 is KGHSH and CDR2 is LQKENI in the germline V gene. DNA for the CDR3: TGTGCCAGCTCGCGCGCTAGCGGGGGGAACAATGAGCAGTTCTTC. This encodes CASSRASGGNNEQFF.

This chain uses TRBV5-4 with TRBJ1-4; D might be TRBD1 (6 bases). CDR1 and CDR2 (germline): SGHNT, YYREEE (reference sequence). The CDR3 has 14 residues. V shed 10 bases and J shed 0 bases, with 13 bases lying between them. In nucleotides, the CDR3 is TGTGCCGTAGGACAGATCGCAACTAATGAAAAACTGTTTTTT. It encodes CAVGQIATNEKLFF.

The chain has TRBV3-1 (or the pseudogene TRBV3-2) and TRBJ2-2; TRBD1 matches 10 bases. The V and J ends lost 4 bases and 5 bases, in that order; junction bases with no gene match: 10. The CDR3 contains 17 residues. CDR1 is LGHDT and CDR2 is YNNKEL in the germline V gene (reference sequence). For the CDR3, the DNA is TGTGCCAGCAGCCCCTGGCCTAGGACAGGGGGAACCGGGGAGCTGTTTTTT. Translated, it gives CASSPWPRTGGTGELFF.